This entry lists 27 T cell receptor beta chains sequenced from one sample in a study of early T cells in non-severe SARS-CoV-2 infection. Each CDR3 protein is one row after TCRdb ran MiXCR on the 5' RACE reads. The sample consists of some 64,000 distinct CDR3 sequences, approximately 9.2% of them appearing once. The sequenced sample was whole blood, obtained at baseline. Receptors were obtained from an adult who was a healthcare worker with PCR-confirmed SARS-CoV-2 infection or an uninfected control (not recorded which).

The sample holds many counts of this clonotype. The chain couples TRBV11-2 to TRBJ1-6; weak D call: TRBD1 (5 bases). CDR1 and CDR2 from the germline V gene are SGHAT and FQNNGV. Between the trimmed V and J ends, which lost 1 base and 9 bases, there was a span of 16 bases. The CDR3 contains 16 residues. This CDR3 reads CASSLVTGPSLSPLHF. The CDR3 DNA sequence: TGTGCCAGCAGCTTAGTTACAGGACCCTCACTTTCACCCCTCCACTTT.

V usage is TRBV2 and J usage is TRBJ2-1, with 11 bases aligning to TRBD1. With 7 bases clipped from V and 6 bases from J, the junction kept 5 bases outside the gene matches. This CDR3 has 14 amino acids. Germline values: CDR1 SNHLY, CDR2 FYNNEI. CDR3: CASNRDRGINEQFF. As DNA, the CDR3 is TGTGCCAGCAACCGGGACAGGGGGATCAATGAGCAGTTCTTC.

This clonotype was detected many times. The CDR3 loop is CSARKDGTAQETQYF. The CDR3 coding sequence is TGCAGTGCTAGGAAAGATGGGACAGCCCAAGAGACCCAGTACTTC. The chain carries TRBV20-1 and TRBJ2-5; TRBD1 aligns across 7 bases. Germline trimming cut 3 bases from V and 1 base from J; bases unmatched to any gene: 8. The germline V gene has CDR1 DFQATT and CDR2 SNEGSKA (reference sequence). This CDR3 is 15 amino acids long.

The gene calls are TRBV20-1 and TRBJ2-3; TRBD1 is a possible D gene (5 bases). The CDR3 totals 14 residues. Germline V lookup: CDR1 DFQATT, CDR2 SNEGSKA (reference sequence). Trimming stripped 3 bases from V and 0 bases from J, with 10 bases between. CDR3 DNA sequence: TGCAGTGCTAGTAGGGGTATTAGCACAGATACGCAGTATTTT. Its protein is CSASRGISTDTQYF.

This clonotype has only a few counts. This chain joins TRBV6-5 and TRBJ2-4; D remains ambiguous. The CDR3 runs 13 residues. V lost 6 bases and J lost 0, with 6 bases in between. Germline V gene lookup returns CDR1 MNHEY and CDR2 SVGAGI. CDR3 loop: CASRQLAKNIQYF. In nucleotides, the CDR3 is TGTGCCAGCAGACAACTAGCCAAAAACATTCAGTACTTC.

This clonotype was counted at least ten times. J is TRBJ1-6 and V is TRBV18; a weak D match, TRBD1 (5 bases). Germline loops: CDR1 KGHSH, CDR2 LQKENI. This CDR3 is 16 amino acids long. Trimming shortened V by 0 bases and J by 8 bases, and 14 bases separated the two germline ends. This CDR3 reads CASSPPSRGSDSPLHF. The CDR3 bases are TGTGCCAGCTCACCACCGAGCCGGGGGTCCGATTCACCCCTCCACTTT. The full variable domain, rest sourced from reference TRBV18 and TRBJ1-6, is NAGVMQNPRHLVRRRGQEARLRCSPMKGHSHVYWYRQLPEEGLKFMVYLQKENIIDESGMPKERFSAEFPKEGPSILRIQQVVRGDSAAYFCASSPPSRGSDSPLHFGNGTRLTVT.

This clonotype was recorded many times. In DNA, the CDR3 is TGCAGCGTCCGACCCCAGTATTTGAACACTGAAGCTTTCTTT. It translates to CSVRPQYLNTEAFF. The V gene is TRBV29-1, the J gene TRBJ1-1; no clear D. V was clipped by 6 bases and J by 0 bases, with 14 bases between them. Germline CDR1 and CDR2: SQVTM and ANQGSEA. The CDR3 has 14 amino acids.

This clonotype showed up many times. The chain combines TRBV29-1 with TRBJ2-1, with 14 positions matching TRBD2. V shed 5 bases, J shed 4 bases, and the junction held 4 bases outside the gene matches. This CDR3 is 15 amino acids long. CDR1 SQVTM and CDR2 ANQGSEA come from the germline V gene. CDR3 sequence: CSVTGTSGGYNEQFF. The DNA for the CDR3 is TGCAGCGTTACCGGGACTAGCGGGGGTTACAATGAGCAGTTCTTC.

V is TRBV20-1 and J is TRBJ2-3, with a tentative D call TRBD1 (6 bases). V dropped 6 bases and J dropped 3 bases, with 16 bases sitting between them. CDR1 and CDR2 (germline): DFQATT, SNEGSKA (reference sequence). The CDR3 runs to 14 residues. As DNA, the CDR3 is TGCAGTGCCCCCCCGGGACAAGCGACAGATACGCAGTATTTT. As protein: CSAPPGQATDTQYF.

This clonotype was detected only a few times. The chain joins TRBV6-5 to TRBJ1-6, with 7 bases matching TRBD1. Germline lookup yields CDR1 MNHEY and CDR2 SVGAGI. The CDR3 is 15 amino acids. V dropped 6 bases and J dropped 8; count of bases not matched to a gene: 10. CDR3 coding DNA: TGTGCCAGCAGGCGCCAGGGGGGCAGGTATTCACCCCTCCACTTT. As protein: CASRRQGGRYSPLHF.

The rearrangement links TRBV20-1 to TRBJ2-3; D possibly uses TRBD1 or TRBD2 (5 bases each). Trimming took off 6 bases at V and 2 bases at J, with 12 bases between the two ends. The germline gives CDR1 DFQATT, CDR2 SNEGSKA (reference sequence). There are 13 residues in the CDR3. The CDR3 bases are TGCAGTGCCCGGGACCCTTACACAGATACGCAGTATTTT. Amino acid sequence: CSARDPYTDTQYF.

This chain links TRBV2 with TRBJ2-7; TRBD2 matches 7 bases. The length of the CDR3 is 14 residues. V was pared by 6 bases and J by 3 bases, with 8 bases of the junction left unmatched. Per the germline V gene, CDR1 is SNHLY and CDR2 is FYNNEI. The CDR3 spells CASRASGGHYEQYF. The CDR3 region has the DNA TGTGCCAGCAGGGCTAGCGGCGGTCACTACGAGCAGTACTTC.

The chain carries TRBV7-2 and TRBJ2-1; TRBD1 matches 7 bases. CDR3 size: 15 residues. Germline CDR1 reads SGHTA; CDR2 reads FQGNSA. After removal of 5 bases from V and 7 bases from J, the junction contained 11 bases not matched to a gene. The CDR3 sequence: CASSLGQRSGNEQFF. The CDR3 coding sequence is TGTGCCAGCAGCCTGGGACAGCGCTCTGGGAATGAGCAGTTCTTC. The full variable domain, completed using reference TRBV7-2 and TRBJ2-1, is GAGVSQSPSNKVTEKGKDVELRCDPISGHTALYWYRQSLGQGLEFLIYFQGNSAPDKSGLPSDRFSAERTGGSVSTLTIQRTQQEDSAVYLCASSLGQRSGNEQFFGPGTRLTVL.

This clonotype was seen a handful of times. V gene TRBV6-2 or TRBV6-3 combines with J gene TRBJ2-1; weak D call: TRBD2 (6 bases). There are 12 residues in the CDR3. V was cut by 6 bases and J by 9 bases, with 12 bases left in between. Per the germline V gene, CDR1 is MNHEY and CDR2 is SVGEGT. The CDR3 nucleotides read TGTGCCAGCAGCCCGACTAGTCTTGAGCAGTTCTTC. Its protein is CASSPTSLEQFF.

This clonotype came up many times. The V and J genes are TRBV7-2 and TRBJ2-1; TRBD2 agrees at 7 bases. This CDR3 is built from 14 residues. Per the germline V gene, CDR1 is SGHTA and CDR2 is FQGNSA. Unmatched junction bases numbered 10, after V lost 5 bases and J lost 9 bases. CDR3 DNA: TGTGCCAGCAGCCGAGGGCGGGGGAATCCTGAGCAGTTCTTC. This encodes CASSRGRGNPEQFF. Looking up the rest from reference TRBV7-2 and TRBJ2-1 gives the full variable domain: GAGVSQSPSNKVTEKGKDVELRCDPISGHTALYWYRQSLGQGLEFLIYFQGNSAPDKSGLPSDRFSAERTGGSVSTLTIQRTQQEDSAVYLCASSRGRGNPEQFFGPGTRLTVL.

This clonotype was counted a few times. The chain uses TRBV7-9 and TRBJ2-1; no definite D call. The CDR3 runs 15 residues. From germline, CDR1 is SEHNR and CDR2 FQNEAQ (reference sequence). The V end lost 3 bases, the J end lost 1 base, and 10 bases lay between the germline ends. Written as DNA, the CDR3 is TGTGCCAGCAGCTTGGGTCCAGAGTCCTACAATGAGCAGTTCTTC. Protein sequence: CASSLGPESYNEQFF.

In this sample, this clonotype turned up a few times. The V and J genes are TRBV10-1 and TRBJ2-1; possibly TRBD1 or TRBD2 for D (10 bases each). Germline lookup yields CDR1 WNHNN and CDR2 SYGVQD (reference sequence). The CDR3 has 18 amino acids. The ends were cut back, 6 bases at V and 6 bases at J, with 27 bases in the middle. The CDR3 DNA reads as TGCGCCAGCAGCCCCGGGACAGGGGCCAGCGGGAGGGCCAATGAGCAGTTCTTC. It yields the protein CASSPGTGASGRANEQFF.

The chain links TRBV20-1 to TRBJ2-5, with 7 nucleotides matching TRBD2. J lost 2 bases, V lost 7 bases, and 7 bases had no gene match. The CDR3 runs 13 residues. Germline V lookup: CDR1 DFQATT, CDR2 SNEGSKA (reference sequence). The CDR3 region is CSVSGIGQETQYF. CDR3 in DNA: TGCAGTGTAAGCGGGATAGGACAAGAGACCCAGTACTTC.

This clonotype was found a few times. This chain uses TRBV20-1 with TRBJ1-2, with D uncertain. Germline lookup yields CDR1 DFQATT and CDR2 SNEGSKA (reference sequence). The CDR3 totals 14 residues. V lost 3 bases to trimming and J lost 3 bases, with 14 bases between them. Here the CDR3 reads CSASSGLSDYGYTF. CDR3 nucleotide sequence: TGCAGTGCTAGTAGCGGACTTTCGGACTATGGCTACACCTTC.

The CDR3 sequence: CASSQDFSPGTSGRWVYEQYF. DNA for the CDR3: TGTGCCAGCAGCCAAGACTTCAGTCCCGGGACTAGCGGGAGGTGGGTCTACGAGCAGTACTTC. This chain connects TRBV3-1 to TRBJ2-7; 15 nucleotides line up with TRBD2. J lost 3 bases, V lost 0 bases, and 15 bases had no gene match. The CDR3 runs to 21 residues. Germline V gives CDR1 LGHDT, CDR2 YNNKEL (reference sequence).

This clonotype showed up just a few times. V and J are TRBV10-3 and TRBJ2-1; 11 nucleotides line up with TRBD2. V lost 8 bases and J lost 7; bases outside the gene matches: 22. Germline CDR1 is ENHRY and CDR2 is SYGVKD. The CDR3 is 19 amino acids. For the CDR3, the DNA is TGTGCCATCGCACCCCGAACGTCACTAGCGGGAGACCGAGGAAATGAGCAGTTCTTC. It translates to CAIAPRTSLAGDRGNEQFF.

About this clonotype: The junction and the germline gene differ at one end; a read error may be behind it. This rearrangement joins TRBV6-5 to TRBJ2-3; D might be TRBD1 (6 bases). CDR1 is MNHEY and CDR2 is SVGAGI in the germline V gene. CDR3 length: 16 amino acids. The CDR3 spells CANSYTLAGAPDTQYF. CDR3 sequence (DNA): TGTGCCAACAGTTATACCTTAGCAGGGGCACCCGATACGCAGTATTTT.

This clonotype appeared many times. The rearrangement links TRBV27 to TRBJ2-1, with TRBD2 matching 14 bases. V trimming: 8 bases; J trimming: 7 bases; junction bases outside the gene matches: 19. The CDR3 extends over 19 amino acids. CDR1 and CDR2 (germline): MNHEY, SMNVEV (reference sequence). CDR3: CASVSPGLAGEDARNEQFF. CDR3 DNA sequence: TGTGCCAGCGTCTCCCCGGGACTAGCGGGAGAAGATGCGAGGAATGAGCAGTTCTTC.

CDR3 DNA sequence: TGCAGTGCAGATCCGGGACAGGGAAGGTACGAGCAGTACTTC. Protein: CSADPGQGRYEQYF. V usage is TRBV20-1 and J usage is TRBJ2-7; 9 bases line up with TRBD1. This CDR3 spans 14 amino acids. The germline V gene encodes CDR1 DFQATT and CDR2 SNEGSKA (reference sequence). With 6 bases clipped from V and 4 bases from J, the junction kept 10 bases outside the gene matches.

This clonotype was picked up a small number of times. This chain uses TRBV27 with TRBJ2-7; no reliable D call. V lost 3 bases, J lost 6 bases, and 12 bases lay in between. This CDR3 has 13 residues. Per germline, CDR1 MNHEY and CDR2 SMNVEV (reference sequence). For the CDR3, the DNA is TGTGCCAGCAGTTTGGGCCAGAGCAGCGAGCAGTACTTC. It codes for CASSLGQSSEQYF.

This clonotype has just a few counts. The chain couples TRBV12-3 or TRBV12-4 to TRBJ2-5; weak D call: TRBD2 (6 bases). V dropped 8 bases and J dropped 7 bases, with 14 bases sitting between them. The CDR3 sequence is 12 residues long. The CDR3 sequence is CASGYGAGTQYF. The DNA for the CDR3 is TGTGCCAGCGGGTACGGAGCGGGGACCCAGTACTTC.

This clonotype was counted many times. The chain links TRBV5-1 to TRBJ2-7, with 10 nucleotides matching TRBD1. This CDR3 is 14 amino acids long. Germline V lookup: CDR1 SGHRS, CDR2 YFSETQ. The trim removed 5 bases at V and 4 bases at J, leaving 6 bases unmatched. The CDR3 spells CASSYRDRGYEQYF. Written as DNA, the CDR3 is TGCGCCAGCAGTTACCGGGACAGGGGATACGAGCAGTACTTC.